Listed below are T cell receptor beta chains from one sample, sequenced in a study of patients and donors after allogeneic stem cell transplantation. Using its own MiXCR run on the RT-PCR reads, TCRdb lists one record per CDR3 protein. This table has 200,000 to 250,000 distinct CDR3 sequences, 35% to 45% appearing once. Material: blood, either unsorted or a sorted T cell fraction (not recorded which). The receptors were gathered from a human donor who was either an allogeneic HSCT recipient or a stem cell or donor lymphocyte infusion donor (not recorded which). It is not recorded whose cells these are; they may come from a transplant donor. CDR3s include the opening cysteine and the closing phenylalanine or tryptophan. A D gene is named only where the DNA matches it firmly. Some rows have no size entry. The others give once, few or many, or a class for an expanded clone.

>TRBJ1-6|TRBV4-1|TRBD1|-
TGCGCCAGCAGCCCGTGGGACAGGAGCTTCTATAATTCACCCCTCCACTTT
CASSPWDRSFYNSPLHF
>TRBJ2-1|TRBV6-2/TRBV6-3|-|-
TGTGCCAGCAGTTATTATGGGCCGAGGGGCGAGCAGTTCTTC
CASSYYGPRGEQFF
>TRBJ1-5|TRBV2|-|few
TGTGCCAGCAGTGTCGAGGGAAATCAGCCCCAGCATTTT
CASSVEGNQPQHF
>TRBJ1-5|TRBV6-2/TRBV6-3|-|-
TGTGCCAGCACCCGGGCCTTCCCGGGGGCTCATCGCAATCAGCCCCAGCATTTT
CASTRAFPGAHRNQPQHF
>TRBJ2-5|TRBV7-9|-|-
TGTGCCAGCAGCCCCGGGTACAAAATCCAAGAGACCCAGTACTTC
CASSPGYKIQETQYF
>TRBJ1-3|TRBV4-1|-|-
TGCGCCAGCAGCTTCCGACTGCGAAACACCATATATTTT
CASSFRLRNTIYF
>TRBJ1-5|TRBV12-3/TRBV12-4|-|-
TGTGCCAGCAGCCGGTCGTCAGGACAAGGCAATCAGCCCCAGCATTTT
CASSRSSGQGNQPQHF
>TRBJ2-5|TRBV4-2|-|-
TGTGCCAGCGGTACAGGGACAGTGGGAGGGGAGACCCAGTACTTC
CASGTGTVGGETQYF
>TRBJ1-2|TRBV7-6|TRBD1|-
TGTGCCAGCAGCTCGTTTCACAGGGGCTCTCTCTATGGCTACACCTTC
CASSSFHRGSLYGYTF
>TRBJ1-2|TRBV5-1|-|few
TGCGCCAGCAGCTTGGGCGGGCAGCCTTATGGCTACACCTTC
CASSLGGQPYGYTF
>TRBJ1-1|TRBV5-1|-|-
TGCGCCAGCAGCTTAGGGGCGTTGAACACTGAAGCTTTCTTT
CASSLGALNTEAFF
>TRBJ1-1|TRBV2|TRBD1|-
TGTGCCAGCAGGAAAAAGGGACAGGGGGCAGATAGAGACACTGAAGCTTTCTTT
CASRKKGQGADRDTEAFF
>TRBJ1-2|TRBV20-1|-|few
TGCAGTGCTAGAGAGGGCGGCCTCAACTATGGCTACACCTTC
CSAREGGLNYGYTF
>TRBJ2-1|TRBV5-5|-|few
TGTGCCAGCACTCCGTGGACGGTAACAACTTACAATGAGCAGTTCTTC
CASTPWTVTTYNEQFF
>TRBJ2-2|TRBV12-3/TRBV12-4|-|-
TGTGCCAGCAGCCGCAGAGGACGCGTGACCGGGGAGCTGTTTTTT
CASSRRGRVTGELFF
>TRBJ2-1|TRBV20-1|TRBD2|once
TGCAGTGCTAGGCGTCTTTTGACTAGCGGGGGTGTGAGCTCCTACAATGAGCAGTTCTTC
CSARRLLTSGGVSSYNEQFF
>TRBJ1-5|TRBV6-5|TRBD1|few
TGTGCCAGCAGCCAGGGGGGAGGTCAGCCCCAGCATTTT
CASSQGGGQPQHF
>TRBJ2-7|TRBV12-3/TRBV12-4|-|few
TGTGCCAGCAGTTTAAGCCCCAGCTACGAGCAGTACTTC
CASSLSPSYEQYF
>TRBJ2-1|TRBV27|-|-
TGTGCCAGCAGCTCCTTAGGATACAATGAGCAGTTCTTC
CASSSLGYNEQFF
>TRBJ2-1|TRBV4-1|TRBD2|few
TGCGCCAGCAGCCAAGTGACTAGCGGGGGGGCGTACAATGAGCAGTTCTTC
CASSQVTSGGAYNEQFF
>TRBJ2-5|TRBV28|TRBD1|-
TGTGCCAGCAGCCCCCCGGACAGGGGGAAAGAGACCCAGTACTTC
CASSPPDRGKETQYF
>TRBJ1-5|TRBV30|-|few
TGTGCCTGGAGTCCCTCCATTAATCAGCCCCAGCATTTT
CAWSPSINQPQHF
>TRBJ2-5|TRBV5-1|-|-
TGCGCCAGCAGCTTGGATGTGACAGCTATTCAAGAGACCCAGTACTTC
CASSLDVTAIQETQYF
>TRBJ2-5|TRBV7-8|-|-
TGTGCCAGCAGCTTAGAGGCAGGGTCACCGACCCAGTACTTC
CASSLEAGSPTQYF
>TRBJ2-1|TRBV18|TRBD1|-
TGTGCCAGCTCACCACCTTCCATACCCGGGACAGGATCCTACAATGAGCAGTTCTTC
CASSPPSIPGTGSYNEQFF
>TRBJ2-3|TRBV20-1|-|-
TGCAGTGCTAGAGATTCTGTTGATACGCAGTATTTT
CSARDSVDTQYF
>TRBJ1-5|TRBV18|TRBD1|-
TGTGCCAGCTCACCATATCCGGGACAGATAAATAAGCAGCCCCAGCATTTT
CASSPYPGQINKQPQHF
>TRBJ2-7|TRBV28|TRBD1|-
TGTGCCAGCAGGGCTTCGGGACAGTCCTACGAGCAGTACTTC
CASRASGQSYEQYF
>TRBJ2-5|TRBV10-3|TRBD2|-
TGTGCCATCAGCTCCGGACTAGTCGGGATGAGAGAGACCCAGTACTTC
CAISSGLVGMRETQYF